This T cell receptor (beta chain) came from a study of T cells in Graves' hyperthyroidism and ophthalmopathy. Amplification targeted TCR beta CDR3 regions from RNA transcripts. During a first-round RT-PCR of the TCR CDR3, the HTBI primer set was used. TCRdb independently ran MiXCR on the multiplex PCR reads; one entry per CDR3 protein. The table has a few hundred thousand distinct CDR3 sequences, 35% to 55% seen once; the top ten hold around 7.7%. No progression to ophthalmopathy during 18 months of follow-up defined stable disease. The hyperthyroidism was newly diagnosed and had lasted under 2 months; the patients were aged 18 to 65. Together with thyroid ultrasound, orbital computed tomography, serum thyroxine and TRAb, clinical symptoms were used for diagnoses. Findings and limits, study-wide: It was a median approximately 6 months before onset that the model predicted ophthalmopathy.

A remark on this clonotype: Antigen: not known.

Material for sequencing was peripheral blood or thyroid tissue (not recorded which). The origin of this receptor is a woman between 18 and 29 years old with Graves' hyperthyroidism.

The DNA for the CDR3 is TGTGCCAGCAGCCCGACTAGCGGGACCAACTCAGCTTTCTTT. This codes for CASSPTSGTNSAFF. The V gene is TRBV7-2, the J gene TRBJ1-1; TRBD1 might be the D (5 bases). This CDR3 has 14 residues. V was shortened by 5 bases and J by 10 bases, with 20 bases between the two germline ends. Germline V gene sequence: CDR1 SGHTA, CDR2 FQGNSA.